This TCR beta chain originates from a study of early T cells in non-severe SARS-CoV-2 infection. Study context: Sequencing used unsorted whole-blood bulk RNA, so chains lack pairing. Study-wide findings and caveats: The matching step, a VDJdb search, favored anti-spike CD8 responses and missed private and CD4 specificities.

Individual cDNA molecules received unique molecular identifiers. TCRdb passed the 5' RACE reads through MiXCR, listing each CDR3 protein once. The table has approximately 79,000 distinct CDR3 sequences, 13% seen once; the top ten hold 4.5% to 7%. This clonotype was seen at least ten times. Antigen: not known. The sample taken for sequencing was whole blood. This sequence originates from an adult who was a healthcare worker with PCR-confirmed SARS-CoV-2 infection or an uninfected control (not recorded which).

CDR3 bases: TGTGCCAGCAGCTTGGTCGGACAGGGTTACCACGAGCAGTACTTC. Protein: CASSLVGQGYHEQYF. This sequence joins TRBV5-6 and TRBJ2-7; 8 bases are a match to TRBD1. The trim removed 0 bases at V and 5 bases at J, leaving 7 bases unmatched. Looked up from germline, CDR1 is SGHDT and CDR2 is YYEEEE. The CDR3 consists of 15 residues.